The 3 T cell receptor beta chains below come from one sample, sequenced in a study of blood T cell repertoires in COVID-19. The table came from immunoSEQ multiplex PCR; TCRdb's copy has only in-frame clones and leaves some out. The sample yields about 210,000 clones, roughly nine tenths seen once. The sample consisted of peripheral blood. The source is a man aged 25-40 years with acute or convalescent COVID-19.

The V call is TRBV7-8, the J call TRBJ2-2; D gene ambiguous. There are 12 residues in the CDR3. The V end was cut by 7 bases, the J end by 8 bases, with 11 bases between. Germline CDR1 SGHVS, CDR2 FQNEAQ. CDR3 bases: TGTGCCAGCAAAACGCAGATGGGGGAGCTGTTTTTT. Translation: CASKTQMGELFF.

The chain couples TRBV27 to TRBJ2-1; 10 bases match TRBD1. V was clipped by 5 bases and J by 8 bases; unmatched bases: 0. The CDR3 is made up of 12 amino acids. CDR1 and CDR2 from the germline V gene are MNHEY and SMNVEV (reference sequence). The CDR3 DNA follows: TGTGCCAGCAGTGGACAGGGGGATGAGCAGTTCTTC. As protein: CASSGQGDEQFF.

The J gene is TRBJ1-4, the V gene TRBV28; 8 bases are a match to TRBD1. Losses at the gene ends were 10 bases for V and 8 bases for J; bases not matched to a gene: 15. CDR1 is MDHEN and CDR2 is SYDVKM in the germline V gene. The CDR3 extends over 15 amino acids. CDR3 amino acids: CATLRPGTGGEKLFF. CDR3 nucleotides: TGTGCCACCCTCCGGCCCGGGACAGGAGGAGAAAAACTGTTTTTT.